The rows below give T cell receptor beta chains drawn from one sample of a study of identical twins. Each CDR3 protein is one row after TCRdb ran MiXCR on the 5' RACE reads. This table has roughly 250,000 distinct CDR3 sequences, about an eighth appearing once. Sequenced input: memory (CD45RO+) T cells sorted from blood. The receptors derive from a woman between 18 and 30 years old in good health. CDR3s include the opening cysteine and the closing phenylalanine or tryptophan. The D gene is left open where the match is weak. Clone size appears in some rows only: once, few, many, or a class for an expanded clone.

TRBJ2-1 | TRBV3-1 | TRBD1 | many | TGTGCCAGCAGCCCAGCCTTGGGACAGGGGGAGTTCTTC | CASSPALGQGEFF
TRBJ2-7 | TRBV7-2 | TRBD2 | few | TGTGCCAGCAGCGCTCTAGCGGGATCAACCTACGAGCAGTACTTC | CASSALAGSTYEQYF
TRBJ1-6 | TRBV12-3/TRBV12-4 | . | . | TGTGCCAGCAGGTTGCGTCGGAGTCAAAATTCACCCCTCCACTTT | CASRLRRSQNSPLHF
TRBJ1-6 | TRBV5-8 | . | few | TGTGCCAGCAGCTTGGCCGGAGGATCTAACTATAATTCACCCCTCCACTTT | CASSLAGGSNYNSPLHF
TRBJ1-5 | TRBV20-1 | TRBD1 | many | TGCAGTGCCAGGACAGGGCATTCGGGCAATCAGCCCCAGCATTTT | CSARTGHSGNQPQHF
TRBJ2-1 | TRBV3-1 | . | few | TGTGCCAGCAGCCATGCCAATGAGCAGTTCTTC | CASSHANEQFF
TRBJ1-1 | TRBV12-3/TRBV12-4 | . | few | TGTGCCAGCAGTGAGCTTGAGAACACTGAAGCTTTCTTT | CASSELENTEAFF
TRBJ2-1 | TRBV5-6 | TRBD2 | . | TGTGCCAGCAGTCGGACTAGCGGGGTCTCCTACAATGAGCAGTTCTTC | CASSRTSGVSYNEQFF
TRBJ2-3 | TRBV15 | TRBD1 | . | TGTGCCACCAGCAGAAGGACAGGGGGCTTGACAGATACGCAGTATTTT | CATSRRTGGLTDTQYF
TRBJ2-4 | TRBV20-1 | . | few | TGCAGTGCTAGCGGGCCCTCCAAAAACATTCAGTACTTC | CSASGPSKNIQYF
TRBJ2-5 | TRBV7-6 | . | few | TGTGCCAGCAGCTGGGTGGTAGGGGAAGGGACCCAGTACTTC | CASSWVVGEGTQYF
TRBJ2-6 | TRBV6-1 | TRBD1 | . | TGTGCCAGCAGTATAAACAGGGGCGCTGGGGCCAACGTCCTGACTTTC | CASSINRGAGANVLTF
TRBJ1-2 | TRBV15 | . | few | TGTGCCACCAGCAGAGCGCCGGGGACTTCCTATGGCTACACCTTC | CATSRAPGTSYGYTF
TRBJ2-1 | TRBV21-1 | . | once | TGTGCCAGCAGCATTCGGACTAGCGGGACCAATGAGCAGTTCTTC | CASSIRTSGTNEQFF
TRBJ2-1 | TRBV20-1 | . | . | TGCAGTGCTATCCCGTCAGGGGGGAGCTCCTACAATGAGCAGTTCTTC | CSAIPSGGSSYNEQFF
TRBJ2-7 | TRBV20-1 | TRBD2 | . | TGCAGTGCTAGTAACGGCCTAGCGGGTTTTTACGAGCAGTACTTC | CSASNGLAGFYEQYF
TRBJ2-7 | TRBV12-3/TRBV12-4 | TRBD1 | many | TGTGCCAGCAAGGGGACAGGGGGCGTGTATTGGAAGGAGCAGTACTTC | CASKGTGGVYWKEQYF
TRBJ1-2 | TRBV12-3/TRBV12-4 | TRBD1 | few | TGTGCCAGCAGTTCGGACAGGGAGGGGTACTATGGCTACACCTTC | CASSSDREGYYGYTF
TRBJ2-7 | TRBV7-2 | . | many | TGTGCCAGCAGCTTAGTGTCTAGCGACTCCTACGAGCAGTACTTC | CASSLVSSDSYEQYF
TRBJ2-2 | TRBV12-3/TRBV12-4 | . | many | TGTGCAACACTGAAACAGAACACCGGGGAGCTGTTTTTT | CATLKQNTGELFF
TRBJ2-5 | TRBV13 | . | . | TGTGCCAGCAGCTTAGGTGGCAGCCAAGAGACCCAGTACTTC | CASSLGGSQETQYF
TRBJ1-6 | TRBV14 | . | few | TGTGCCAGCAGCCAAGTCGGGGGGGGCAGTTCACCCCTCCACTTT | CASSQVGGGSSPLHF
TRBJ2-7 | TRBV5-1 | TRBD1 | few | TGCGCCAGCAGCGCGACAGGGGTCTACGAGCAGTACTTC | CASSATGVYEQYF
TRBJ2-6 | TRBV28 | . | . | TGTGCCAGCGCAGAAATTTCCTCTGGGGCCAACGTCCTGACTTTC | CASAEISSGANVLTF